Only one count was recorded for the clone carrying this T cell receptor (beta chain). This entry comes from a study of blood T cell repertoires in COVID-19. The overall study: The United States, Italy and Spain were the sources of the acute and convalescent COVID-19 samples. From T cells, B-cell-depleted T cells, or PBMCs came the material, which was cDNA or gDNA.

V shed 4 bases and J 3 bases; nucleotides not matched to a gene: 7. This CDR3 has 16 residues. Germline values: CDR1 MDHEN, CDR2 SYDVKM. The protocol was immunoSEQ multiplex PCR, while the TCRdb copy is restricted to in-frame clones and leaves out a portion. The table lists 85,000 to 100,000 clones, about 71% of them singletons, with 20% to 25% in the top ten. This chain uses TRBV28 with TRBJ1-3, with 9 positions matching TRBD1. The sequence came from a woman aged 55-70 years in a cohort sampled during active or convalescent COVID-19. Sequencing used peripheral blood. As DNA, the CDR3 is TGTGCCAGCAGTTCCCCGGGGGACAGGGATGGAAACACCATATATTTT. Translating gives CASSSPGDRDGNTIYF.